This T cell receptor beta chain was captured by sequencing in a study of blood T cell repertoires in COVID-19. V lost 0 bases to trimming and J lost 5 bases, with 10 bases between them. CDR1 GTSNPN and CDR2 SVGIG come from the germline V gene (reference sequence). The CDR3 has 13 residues. Produced via immunoSEQ multiplex PCR; TCRdb's table is partial and in-frame only. The profile covers about 200,000 clones, with approximately 86% appearing a single time and roughly 0.7% taken by the ten largest. This clone has only one observation. Sequences were obtained from peripheral blood. This TCR came from a man in his forties or fifties with acute or convalescent COVID-19. The rearrangement uses TRBV30 and TRBJ2-5, with D hard to call. The CDR3 is CAWSVLSGETQYF. The CDR3, as DNA: TGTGCCTGGAGTGTACTCTCCGGGGAGACCCAGTACTTC.